This T cell receptor beta chain was found in a study of T cell repertoires in cytomegalovirus infection. Study-wide background: Indications came from public TCR beta signatures; they pointed to CMV infection and to a matching HLA type.

In TCRdb, the reads were re-called with MiXCR into one record per CDR3 protein. The sample comprises 350,000 to 500,000 distinct CDR3 sequences, roughly a third of which are singletons, and roughly 15% rests with the top ten. Germline lookup yields CDR1 SEHNR and CDR2 FQNEAQ (reference sequence). V lost 7 bases, J lost 0 bases, and 12 bases lay in between. This CDR3 is built from 14 residues. V usage is TRBV7-9 and J usage is TRBJ2-5; D unresolved. This clonotype originated in a human donor in good health (CMV status not recorded). Some clones in this sample may be carry-over from other donors' samples. The sequencing sample was made of PBMCs. The CDR3 bases are TGTGCCAGCACTTACATGGCGGACCAAGAGACCCAGTACTTC. Protein sequence: CASTYMADQETQYF.